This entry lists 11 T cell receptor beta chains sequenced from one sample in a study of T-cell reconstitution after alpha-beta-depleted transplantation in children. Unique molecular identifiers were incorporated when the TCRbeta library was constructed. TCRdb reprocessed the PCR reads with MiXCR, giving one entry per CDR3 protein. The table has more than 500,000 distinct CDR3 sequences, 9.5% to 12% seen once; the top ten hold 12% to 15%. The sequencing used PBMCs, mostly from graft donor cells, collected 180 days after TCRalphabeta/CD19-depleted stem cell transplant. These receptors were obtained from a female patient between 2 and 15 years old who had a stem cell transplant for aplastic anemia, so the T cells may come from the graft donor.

The CDR3 loop reads CSASHGTGGNQPQHF. The DNA for the CDR3 is TGCAGTGCTAGTCATGGGACAGGGGGCAATCAGCCCCAGCATTTT. The rearrangement links TRBV20-1 to TRBJ1-5; 10 nucleotides match TRBD1. With 3 bases clipped from V and 2 bases from J, the junction kept 4 bases outside the gene matches. The CDR3 is 15 residues long. Germline V CDR1 and CDR2: DFQATT, SNEGSKA (reference sequence).

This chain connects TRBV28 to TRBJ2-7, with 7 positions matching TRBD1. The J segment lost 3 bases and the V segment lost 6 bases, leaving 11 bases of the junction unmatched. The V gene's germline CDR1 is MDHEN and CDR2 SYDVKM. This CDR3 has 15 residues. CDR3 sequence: CASRPFQTGRYEQYF. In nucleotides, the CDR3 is TGTGCCAGCAGACCTTTTCAGACAGGGCGCTACGAGCAGTACTTC.

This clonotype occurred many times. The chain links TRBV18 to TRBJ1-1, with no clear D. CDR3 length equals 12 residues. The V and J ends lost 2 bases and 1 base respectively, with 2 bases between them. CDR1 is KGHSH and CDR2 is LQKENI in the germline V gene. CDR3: CASSPGNTEAFF. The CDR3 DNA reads TGTGCCAGCTCACCAGGGAACACTGAAGCTTTCTTT.

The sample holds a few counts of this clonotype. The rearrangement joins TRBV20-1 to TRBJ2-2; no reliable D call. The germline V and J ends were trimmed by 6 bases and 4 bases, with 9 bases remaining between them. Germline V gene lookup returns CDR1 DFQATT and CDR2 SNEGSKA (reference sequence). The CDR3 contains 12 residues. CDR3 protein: CSAPDATGELFF. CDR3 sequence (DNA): TGCAGTGCGCCCGACGCCACCGGGGAGCTGTTTTTT.

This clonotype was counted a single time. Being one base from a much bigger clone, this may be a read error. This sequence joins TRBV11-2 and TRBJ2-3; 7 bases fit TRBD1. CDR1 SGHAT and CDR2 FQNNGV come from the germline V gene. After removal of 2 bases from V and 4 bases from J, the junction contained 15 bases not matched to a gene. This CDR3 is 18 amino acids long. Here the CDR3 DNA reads TGTGCCAGCAGCTTAAGGTCGCCGGACAGGATTTACGCAGATACGCAGTATTTT. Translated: CASSLRSPDRIYADTQYF.

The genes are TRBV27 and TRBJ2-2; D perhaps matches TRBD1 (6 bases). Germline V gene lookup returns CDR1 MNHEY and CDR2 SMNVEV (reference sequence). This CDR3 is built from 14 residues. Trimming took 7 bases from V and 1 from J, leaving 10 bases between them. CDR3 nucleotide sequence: TGTGCCAGCAAAGAACAGGGGAACACCGGGGAGCTGTTTTTT. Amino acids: CASKEQGNTGELFF.

CDR3 in DNA: TGTGCCAGCAGCCAACTACCCGTGTCCAGCGCCATTAACTATGGCTACACCTTC. Protein sequence: CASSQLPVSSAINYGYTF. The V gene is TRBV4-2, the J gene TRBJ1-2; D is unclear. V shed 2 bases and J shed 1 base, with 20 bases lying between them. The CDR3 has 18 residues. In germline, CDR1 is LGHNA, CDR2 YNFKEQ.

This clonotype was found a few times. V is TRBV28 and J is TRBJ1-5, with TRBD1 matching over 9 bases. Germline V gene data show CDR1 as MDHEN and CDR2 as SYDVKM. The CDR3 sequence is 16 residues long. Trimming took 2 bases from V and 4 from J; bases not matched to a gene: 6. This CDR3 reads CASSLGGQGVNQPQHF. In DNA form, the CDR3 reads TGTGCCAGCAGTTTAGGGGGACAGGGTGTTAATCAGCCCCAGCATTTT. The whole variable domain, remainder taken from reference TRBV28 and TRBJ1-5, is DVKVTQSSRYLVKRTGEKVFLECVQDMDHENMFWYRQDPGLGLRLIYFSYDVKMKEKGDIPEGYSVSREKKERFSLILESASTNQTSMYLCASSLGGQGVNQPQHFGDGTRLSIL.

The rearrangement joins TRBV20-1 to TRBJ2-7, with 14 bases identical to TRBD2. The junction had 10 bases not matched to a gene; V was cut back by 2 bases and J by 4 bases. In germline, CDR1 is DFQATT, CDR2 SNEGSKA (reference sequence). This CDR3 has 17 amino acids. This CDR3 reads CSARWPGLAGDSYEQYF. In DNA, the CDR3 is TGCAGTGCTAGATGGCCGGGACTAGCGGGAGACTCATACGAGCAGTACTTC.

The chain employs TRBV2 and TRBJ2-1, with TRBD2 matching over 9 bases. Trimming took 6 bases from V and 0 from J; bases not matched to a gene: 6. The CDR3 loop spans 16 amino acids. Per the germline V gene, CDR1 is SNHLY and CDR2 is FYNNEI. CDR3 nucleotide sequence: TGTGCCAGCAGGGACCGTAGCGGGAGCTCCTACAATGAGCAGTTCTTC. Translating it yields CASRDRSGSSYNEQFF.

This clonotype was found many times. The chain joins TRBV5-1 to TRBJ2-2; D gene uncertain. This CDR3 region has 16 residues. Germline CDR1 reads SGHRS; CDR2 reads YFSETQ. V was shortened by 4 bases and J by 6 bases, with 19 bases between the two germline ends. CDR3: CASSHLRPSHAGELFF. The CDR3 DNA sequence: TGCGCCAGCAGCCACCTGCGGCCATCACACGCCGGGGAGCTGTTTTTT.